The 10 T cell receptor beta chains in this list originate from one sample, sequenced in a study of Ad26.COV2.S vaccination and SARS-CoV-2 variants. The treatment is: 15 to 20 received Ad26.COV2.S at low or high dose, single or two shots; about five received placebo; per-sample allocation not given. Samples came from day 63 after the first vaccine or placebo injection. Only in-frame clones appear in the TCRdb table, and some are missing; sequencing was by immunoSEQ multiplex PCR. The table lists about 390,000 clones, 92% of them singletons. The specimen comprised peripheral blood, sampled in a trial of Ad26.COV2.S vaccine versus placebo. The receptors here all came from a person aged 18-60 years who received the Ad26.COV2.S COVID-19 vaccine or a placebo.

The J gene is TRBJ2-5, the V gene TRBV5-4, with TRBD2 matching 11 bases. Germline V gene lookup returns CDR1 SGHNT and CDR2 YYREEE (reference sequence). The CDR3 has 16 residues. The junction had 10 bases not matched to a gene; V was cut back by 4 bases and J by 5 bases. This CDR3 reads CASSPQLLAGEETQYF. Written as DNA, the CDR3 is TGTGCCAGCAGCCCGCAATTACTAGCGGGGGAGGAGACCCAGTACTTC.

The V call is TRBV27, the J call TRBJ2-3; perhaps TRBD2 as D (7 bases). The germline V and J ends were trimmed by 2 bases and 0 bases, with 12 bases remaining between them. The CDR3 loop spans 16 amino acids. Germline loops: CDR1 MNHEY, CDR2 SMNVEV (reference sequence). The CDR3 loop is CASSLGRGPSTDTQYF. The CDR3 nucleotides read TGTGCCAGCAGTTTAGGGCGGGGGCCTAGCACAGATACGCAGTATTTT.

This clone was seen a handful of times. V is TRBV18 and J is TRBJ2-6, with D perhaps assigned TRBD1 or TRBD2 (6 bases each). V lost 8 bases and J 4 bases, leaving 15 bases between the germline ends. The germline gives CDR1 KGHSH, CDR2 LQKENI. This CDR3 region has 15 residues. The CDR3 nucleotides read TGTGCCAGCCATCCTCGGGGGCTAGGGGCCAACGTCCTGACTTTC. Amino acids: CASHPRGLGANVLTF.

In this sample, this clone turned up a few times. The V gene is TRBV7-9, the J gene TRBJ1-2; D not certain. V lost 2 bases and J 1 base, leaving 8 bases between the germline ends. The CDR3 is 14 residues long. CDR1 and CDR2 (germline): SEHNR, FQNEAQ (reference sequence). This CDR3 is CASSLMQVNYGYTF. Written as DNA, the CDR3 is TGTGCCAGCAGCTTAATGCAGGTTAACTATGGCTACACCTTC.

The rearrangement links TRBV5-1 to TRBJ1-2; TRBD1 might be the D (5 bases). The CDR3 totals 14 residues. Germline-derived CDR1 and CDR2 are SGHRS and YFSETQ. Trimming stripped 3 bases from V and 4 bases from J, with 13 bases between. The CDR3 DNA follows: TGCGCCAGCAGCTCTCCCCAGGGATTCTATGGCTACACCTTC. This encodes CASSSPQGFYGYTF.

This clone was detected once. The chain combines TRBV6-9 with TRBJ1-5; D perhaps matches TRBD1 (6 bases). Germline CDR1 is MNHGY and CDR2 is SVAAGI. This CDR3 has 16 amino acids. V was shortened by 5 bases and J by 0 bases, with 14 bases between the two germline ends. CDR3 sequence reads: CASSITGTFSNQPQHF. CDR3 nucleotides: TGTGCCAGCAGTATAACAGGGACATTTAGCAATCAGCCCCAGCATTTT.

The chain uses TRBV27 and TRBJ1-3; 7 bases are a match to TRBD1. This CDR3 contains 15 residues. Germline V gene sequence: CDR1 MNHEY, CDR2 SMNVEV (reference sequence). J was trimmed by 0 bases and V by 6 bases; bases with no gene match: 5. CDR3 region: CASSLTGFSGNTIYF. CDR3 coding DNA: TGTGCCAGCAGCCTGACAGGGTTCTCTGGAAACACCATATATTTT.

The rearrangement joins TRBV19 to TRBJ1-6; TRBD1 aligns across 9 bases. J lost 6 bases, V lost 7 bases, and 7 bases had no gene match. This CDR3 spans 15 amino acids. CDR1 and CDR2 (germline): LNHDA, SQIVND (reference sequence). The CDR3 sequence is CASTPGQGVNSPLHF. DNA for the CDR3: TGTGCCAGTACCCCGGGACAGGGTGTTAATTCACCCCTCCACTTT.

The rearrangement joins TRBV10-1 to TRBJ2-5; the D gene is possibly TRBD1 (5 bases). The CDR3 extends over 16 amino acids. The germline V and J ends were trimmed by 0 bases and 5 bases, with 16 bases remaining between them. Germline CDR1 WNHNN, CDR2 SYGVQD (reference sequence). The CDR3 loop is CASSESGQGQDETQYF. CDR3 DNA sequence: TGCGCCAGCAGTGAGTCCGGTCAGGGTCAGGATGAGACCCAGTACTTC.

The CDR3 DNA follows: TGTGCCAGCAGTTACTGGGCAGGTGACTACGAGCAGTACTTC. Translation gives CASSYWAGDYEQYF. This chain joins TRBV6-5 and TRBJ2-7; unclear D gene. V was shortened by 1 base and J by 3 bases, with 10 bases between the two germline ends. Germline V CDR1 and CDR2: MNHEY, SVGAGI. This CDR3 is built from 14 residues.